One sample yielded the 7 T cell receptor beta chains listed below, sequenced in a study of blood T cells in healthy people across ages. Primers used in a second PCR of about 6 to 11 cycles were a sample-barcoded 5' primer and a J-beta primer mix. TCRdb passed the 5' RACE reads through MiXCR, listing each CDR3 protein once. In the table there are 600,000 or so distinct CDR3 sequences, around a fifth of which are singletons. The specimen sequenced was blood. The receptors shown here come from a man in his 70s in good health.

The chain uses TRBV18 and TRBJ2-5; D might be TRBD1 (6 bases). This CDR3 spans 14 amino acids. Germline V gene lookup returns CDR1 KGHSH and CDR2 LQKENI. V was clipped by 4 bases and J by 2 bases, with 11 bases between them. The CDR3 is CASSLGAIQETQYF. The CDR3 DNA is TGTGCCAGCTCACTGGGGGCCATACAAGAGACCCAGTACTTC.

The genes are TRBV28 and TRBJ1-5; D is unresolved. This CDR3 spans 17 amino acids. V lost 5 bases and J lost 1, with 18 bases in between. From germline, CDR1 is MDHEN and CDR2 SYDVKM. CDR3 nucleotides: TGTGCCAGCAGTCCCACGGGCGTGCTGGGGAGCAATCAGCCCCAGCATTTT. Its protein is CASSPTGVLGSNQPQHF.

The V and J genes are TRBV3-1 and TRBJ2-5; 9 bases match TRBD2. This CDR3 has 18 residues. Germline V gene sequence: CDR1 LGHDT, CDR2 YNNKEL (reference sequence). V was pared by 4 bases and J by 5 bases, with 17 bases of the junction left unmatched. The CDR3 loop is CASSLRLGSGSRVETQYF. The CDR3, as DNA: TGTGCCAGCAGCCTAAGGTTGGGTAGCGGGAGTCGTGTGGAGACCCAGTACTTC.

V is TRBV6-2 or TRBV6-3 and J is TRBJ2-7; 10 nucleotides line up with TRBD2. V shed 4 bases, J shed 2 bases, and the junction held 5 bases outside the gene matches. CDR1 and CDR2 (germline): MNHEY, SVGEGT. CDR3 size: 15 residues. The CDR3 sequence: CASSSRLAGAYEQYF. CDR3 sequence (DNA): TGTGCCAGCAGTTCCCGCCTAGCGGGAGCCTACGAGCAGTACTTC.

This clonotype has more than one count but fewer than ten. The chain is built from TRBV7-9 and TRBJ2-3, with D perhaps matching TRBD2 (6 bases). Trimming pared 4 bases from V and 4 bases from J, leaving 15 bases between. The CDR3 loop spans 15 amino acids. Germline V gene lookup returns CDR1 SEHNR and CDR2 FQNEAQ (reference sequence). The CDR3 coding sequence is TGTGCCAGCAGCTACCTCCGGGACTTGGCAGATACGCAGTATTTT. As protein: CASSYLRDLADTQYF.

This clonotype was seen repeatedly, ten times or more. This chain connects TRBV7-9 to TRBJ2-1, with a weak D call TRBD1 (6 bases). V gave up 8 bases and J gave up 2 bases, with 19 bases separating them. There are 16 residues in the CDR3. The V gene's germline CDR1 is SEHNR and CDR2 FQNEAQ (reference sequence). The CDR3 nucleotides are TGTGCCAGCCAACTGGGGGCAGGACGAACCTACAATGAGCAGTTCTTC. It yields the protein CASQLGAGRTYNEQFF.

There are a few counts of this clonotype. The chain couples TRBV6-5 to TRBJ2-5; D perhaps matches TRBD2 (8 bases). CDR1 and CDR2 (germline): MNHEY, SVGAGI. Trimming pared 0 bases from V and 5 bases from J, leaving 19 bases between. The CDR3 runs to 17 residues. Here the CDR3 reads CASSYSRQGLGWETQYF. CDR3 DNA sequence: TGTGCCAGCAGTTACTCGAGACAGGGACTAGGTTGGGAGACCCAGTACTTC.